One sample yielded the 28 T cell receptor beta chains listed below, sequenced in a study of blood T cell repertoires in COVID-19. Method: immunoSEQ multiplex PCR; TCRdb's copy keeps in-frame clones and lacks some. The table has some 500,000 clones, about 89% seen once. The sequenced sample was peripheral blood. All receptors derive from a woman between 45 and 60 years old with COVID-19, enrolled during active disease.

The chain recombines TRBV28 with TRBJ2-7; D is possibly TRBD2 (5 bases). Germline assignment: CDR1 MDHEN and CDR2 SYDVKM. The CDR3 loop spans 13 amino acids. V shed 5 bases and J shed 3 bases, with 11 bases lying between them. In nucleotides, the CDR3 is TGTGCCAGCAGTCTGGGAGTTAACTACGAGCAGTACTTC. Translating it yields CASSLGVNYEQYF.

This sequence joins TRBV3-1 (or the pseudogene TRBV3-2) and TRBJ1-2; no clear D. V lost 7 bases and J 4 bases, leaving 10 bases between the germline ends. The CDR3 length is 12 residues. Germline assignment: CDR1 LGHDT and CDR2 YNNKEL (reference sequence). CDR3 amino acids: CASNQRGYGYTF. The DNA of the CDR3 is TGTGCCAGCAACCAGCGGGGCTATGGCTACACCTTC.

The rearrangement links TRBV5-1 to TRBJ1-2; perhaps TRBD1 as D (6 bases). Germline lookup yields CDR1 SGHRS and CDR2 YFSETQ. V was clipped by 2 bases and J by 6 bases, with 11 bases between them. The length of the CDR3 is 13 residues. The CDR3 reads CASSFGRTDGYTF. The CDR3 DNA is TGCGCCAGCAGCTTCGGCAGGACAGATGGCTACACCTTC.

CDR3 region: CASSLIGRTGFSGANVLTF. DNA of the CDR3: TGTGCCAGCAGTCTTATTGGACGGACTGGTTTCTCTGGGGCCAACGTCCTGACTTTC. The chain has TRBV28 and TRBJ2-6; D might be TRBD2 (5 bases). Between the trimmed V and J ends, which lost 5 bases and 0 bases, there was a span of 20 bases. Germline V gives CDR1 MDHEN, CDR2 SYDVKM. CDR3 length: 19 amino acids.

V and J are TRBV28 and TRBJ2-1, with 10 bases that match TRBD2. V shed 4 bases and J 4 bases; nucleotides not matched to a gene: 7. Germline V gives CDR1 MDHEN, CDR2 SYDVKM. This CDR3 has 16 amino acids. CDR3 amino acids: CASSSPGSGGYNEQFF. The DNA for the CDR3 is TGTGCCAGCAGTTCCCCGGGTAGCGGGGGGTACAATGAGCAGTTCTTC.

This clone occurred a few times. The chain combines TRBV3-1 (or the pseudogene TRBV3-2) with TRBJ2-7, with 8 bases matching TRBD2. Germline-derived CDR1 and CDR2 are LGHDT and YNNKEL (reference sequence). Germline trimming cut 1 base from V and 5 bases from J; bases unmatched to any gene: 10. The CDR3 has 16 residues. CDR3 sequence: CASSQGKASGLDEQYF. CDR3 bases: TGTGCCAGCAGCCAAGGAAAGGCTAGCGGGTTGGACGAGCAGTACTTC.

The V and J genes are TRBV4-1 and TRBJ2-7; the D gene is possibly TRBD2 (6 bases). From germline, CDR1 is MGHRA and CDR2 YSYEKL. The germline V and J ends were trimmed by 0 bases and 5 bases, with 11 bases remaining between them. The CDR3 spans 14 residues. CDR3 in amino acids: CASSQDRRGNEQYF. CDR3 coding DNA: TGCGCCAGCAGCCAAGATCGGAGGGGTAACGAGCAGTACTTC.

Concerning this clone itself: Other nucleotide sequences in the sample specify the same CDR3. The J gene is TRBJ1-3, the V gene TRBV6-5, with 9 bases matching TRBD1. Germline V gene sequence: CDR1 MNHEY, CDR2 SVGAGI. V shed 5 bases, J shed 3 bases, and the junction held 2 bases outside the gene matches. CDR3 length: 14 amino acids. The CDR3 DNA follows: TGTGCCAGCAGTACAGGGGGCAGTGGAAACACCATATATTTT. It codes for CASSTGGSGNTIYF.

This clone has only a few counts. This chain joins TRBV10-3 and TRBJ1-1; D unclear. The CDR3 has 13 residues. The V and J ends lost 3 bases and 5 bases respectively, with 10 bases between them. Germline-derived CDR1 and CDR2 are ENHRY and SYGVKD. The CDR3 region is CAISESYETEAFF. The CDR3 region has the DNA TGTGCCATCAGTGAATCTTATGAGACTGAAGCTTTCTTT.

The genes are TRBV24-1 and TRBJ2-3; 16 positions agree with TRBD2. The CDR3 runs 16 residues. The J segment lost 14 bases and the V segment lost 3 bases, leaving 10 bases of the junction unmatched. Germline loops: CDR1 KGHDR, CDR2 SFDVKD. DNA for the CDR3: TGTGCCACCAGTGATACCGGGACTAGCGGGGGGGCCTCGACGTATTTT. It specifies CATSDTGTSGGASTYF.

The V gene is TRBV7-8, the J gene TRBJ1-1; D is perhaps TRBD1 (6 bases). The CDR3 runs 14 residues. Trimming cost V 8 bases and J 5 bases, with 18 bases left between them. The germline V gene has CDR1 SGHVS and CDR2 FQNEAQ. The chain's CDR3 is CASLLGQGSTEAFF. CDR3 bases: TGTGCCAGCCTCCTTGGTCAGGGGTCAACTGAAGCTTTCTTT.

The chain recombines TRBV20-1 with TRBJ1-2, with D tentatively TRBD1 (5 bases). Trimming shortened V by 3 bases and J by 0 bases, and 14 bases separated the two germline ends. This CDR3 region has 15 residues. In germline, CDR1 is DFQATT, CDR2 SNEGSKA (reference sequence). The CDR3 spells CSASDGGPTNYGYTF. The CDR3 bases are TGCAGTGCTAGTGACGGGGGTCCTACTAACTATGGCTACACCTTC.

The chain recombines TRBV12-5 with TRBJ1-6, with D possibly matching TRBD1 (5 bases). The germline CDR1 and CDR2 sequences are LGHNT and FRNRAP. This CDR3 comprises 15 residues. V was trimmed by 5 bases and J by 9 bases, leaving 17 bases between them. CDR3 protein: CASGVGPGAASPLHF. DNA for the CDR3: TGTGCTAGTGGTGTGGGGCCTGGAGCGGCTTCACCCCTCCACTTT.

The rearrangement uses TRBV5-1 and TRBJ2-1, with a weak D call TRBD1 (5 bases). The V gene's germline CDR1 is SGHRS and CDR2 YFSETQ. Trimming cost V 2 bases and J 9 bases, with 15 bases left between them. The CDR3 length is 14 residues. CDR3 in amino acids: CASSFTPQAAEQFF. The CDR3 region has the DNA TGCGCCAGCAGCTTTACTCCACAGGCAGCTGAGCAGTTCTTC.

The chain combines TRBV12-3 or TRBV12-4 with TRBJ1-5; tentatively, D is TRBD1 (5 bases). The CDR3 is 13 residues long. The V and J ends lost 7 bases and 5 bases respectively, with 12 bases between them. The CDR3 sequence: CASTQGRDQPQHF. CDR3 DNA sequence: TGTGCCAGCACCCAGGGAAGAGATCAGCCCCAGCATTTT.

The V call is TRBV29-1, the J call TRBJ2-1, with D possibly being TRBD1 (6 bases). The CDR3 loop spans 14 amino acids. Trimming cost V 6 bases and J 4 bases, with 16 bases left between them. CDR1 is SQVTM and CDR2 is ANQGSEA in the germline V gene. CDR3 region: CSVRQDRMYNEQFF. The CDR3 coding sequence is TGCAGCGTCCGACAGGACCGAATGTACAATGAGCAGTTCTTC.

In DNA, the CDR3 is TGTGCCTGGAGAGGAGGGCAGAGTAACACTGAAGCTTTCTTT. As protein: CAWRGGQSNTEAFF. The gene calls are TRBV30 and TRBJ1-1; unclear D gene. Germline V gene sequence: CDR1 GTSNPN, CDR2 SVGIG (reference sequence). The CDR3 covers 14 residues. The V end lost 3 bases, the J end lost 2 bases, and 13 bases lay between the germline ends.

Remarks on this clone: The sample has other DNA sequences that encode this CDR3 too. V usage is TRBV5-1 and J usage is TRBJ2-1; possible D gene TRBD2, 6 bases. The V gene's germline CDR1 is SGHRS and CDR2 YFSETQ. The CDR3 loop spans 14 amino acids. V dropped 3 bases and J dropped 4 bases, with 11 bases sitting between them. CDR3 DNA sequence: TGCGCCAGCAGCTCTGAGGCGGGGTACAATGAGCAGTTCTTC. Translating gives CASSSEAGYNEQFF.

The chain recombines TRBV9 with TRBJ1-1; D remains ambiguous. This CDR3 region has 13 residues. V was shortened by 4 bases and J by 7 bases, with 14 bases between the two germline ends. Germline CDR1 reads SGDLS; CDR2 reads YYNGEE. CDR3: CASSKSYRNEAFF. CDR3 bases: TGTGCCAGCAGCAAAAGCTACAGAAATGAAGCTTTCTTT.

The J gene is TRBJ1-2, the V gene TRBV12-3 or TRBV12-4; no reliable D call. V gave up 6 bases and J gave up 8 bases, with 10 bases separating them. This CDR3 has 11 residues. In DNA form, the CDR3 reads TGTGCCAGCAGCTTGGGAGAAGGCTACACCTTC. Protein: CASSLGEGYTF.

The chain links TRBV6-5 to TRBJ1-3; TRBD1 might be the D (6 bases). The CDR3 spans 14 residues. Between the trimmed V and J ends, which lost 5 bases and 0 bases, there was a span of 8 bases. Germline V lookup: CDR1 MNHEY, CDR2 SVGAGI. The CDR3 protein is CASSRTASGNTIYF. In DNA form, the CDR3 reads TGTGCCAGCAGTCGGACAGCCTCTGGAAACACCATATATTTT.

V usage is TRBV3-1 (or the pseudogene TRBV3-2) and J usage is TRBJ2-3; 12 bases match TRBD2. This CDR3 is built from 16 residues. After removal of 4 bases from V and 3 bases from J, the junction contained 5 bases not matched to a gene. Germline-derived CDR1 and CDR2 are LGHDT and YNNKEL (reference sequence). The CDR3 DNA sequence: TGTGCCAGCAGCCCTCAGACTAGCGGGGGAACAGATACGCAGTATTTT. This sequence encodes CASSPQTSGGTDTQYF.

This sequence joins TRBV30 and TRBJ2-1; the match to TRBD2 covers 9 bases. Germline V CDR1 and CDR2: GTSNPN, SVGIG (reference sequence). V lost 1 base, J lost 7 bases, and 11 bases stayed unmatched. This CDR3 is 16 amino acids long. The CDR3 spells CAWSAFSGGTGNEQFF. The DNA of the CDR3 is TGTGCCTGGAGTGCTTTCAGCGGGGGGACGGGGAATGAGCAGTTCTTC. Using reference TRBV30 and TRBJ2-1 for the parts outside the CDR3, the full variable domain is SQTIHQWPATLVQPVGSPLSLECTVEGTSNPNLYWYRQAAGRGLQLLFYSVGIGQISSEVPQNLSASRPQDRQFILSSKKLLLSDSGFYLCAWSAFSGGTGNEQFFGPGTRLTVL.

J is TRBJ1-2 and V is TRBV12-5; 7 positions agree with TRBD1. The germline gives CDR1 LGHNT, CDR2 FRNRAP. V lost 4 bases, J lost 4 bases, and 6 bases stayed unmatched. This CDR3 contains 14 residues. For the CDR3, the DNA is TGTGCTAGTGGTTCGGAACAGGGGCCCTATGGCTACACCTTC. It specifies CASGSEQGPYGYTF.

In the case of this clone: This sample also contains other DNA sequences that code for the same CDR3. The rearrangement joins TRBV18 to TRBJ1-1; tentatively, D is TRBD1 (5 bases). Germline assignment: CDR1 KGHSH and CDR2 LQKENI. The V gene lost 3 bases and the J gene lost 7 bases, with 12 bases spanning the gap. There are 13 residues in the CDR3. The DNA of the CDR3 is TGTGCCAGCTCACCCCGCTCGGGGGGTGAAGCTTTCTTT. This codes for CASSPRSGGEAFF.

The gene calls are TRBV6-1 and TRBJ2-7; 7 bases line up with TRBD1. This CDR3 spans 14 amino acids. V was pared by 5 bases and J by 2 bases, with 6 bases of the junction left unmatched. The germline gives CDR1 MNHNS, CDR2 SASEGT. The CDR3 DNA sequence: TGTGCCAGCAGTACACCGGGACAGACCTACGAGCAGTACTTC. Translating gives CASSTPGQTYEQYF.

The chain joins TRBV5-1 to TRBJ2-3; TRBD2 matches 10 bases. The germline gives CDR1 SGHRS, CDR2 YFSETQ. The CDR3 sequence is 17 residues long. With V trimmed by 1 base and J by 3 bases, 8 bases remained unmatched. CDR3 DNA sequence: TGCGCCAGCAGCTTGAACCTCCTAGCGGGGGTGACAGATACGCAGTATTTT. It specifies CASSLNLLAGVTDTQYF.

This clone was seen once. The CDR3 DNA is TGCGCCAGCAGCCAAGAAGGACAGAGATCTGGAAACACCATATATTTT. Residues: CASSQEGQRSGNTIYF. The J gene is TRBJ1-3, the V gene TRBV4-1; possibly TRBD1 for D (6 bases). The germline CDR1 and CDR2 sequences are MGHRA and YSYEKL. The germline V and J ends were trimmed by 0 bases and 1 base, with 10 bases remaining between them. The CDR3 is 16 residues long.